This T cell receptor (beta chain) was recovered during a study of blood T cell repertoires in COVID-19. Across the whole study: Specimens from acute and convalescent COVID-19 originated in the United States, Italy and Spain. T cells, B-cell-depleted T cells, or PBMCs provided the cDNA or gDNA that served as material.

Original methodology: The assay estimated nucleated cells by amplifying reference gene primers. Profiled with immunoSEQ multiplex PCR; TCRdb holds only in-frame clones, not every one. V, J and clone size were drawn from that table, and D and trimming were deduced from the DNA. The sample contains 130,000 to 150,000 clones, 70% to 90% of which appear only once. While infection was still active, Seattle patients were enrolled and then followed longitudinally. V was shortened by 0 bases and J by 8 bases, with 14 bases between the two germline ends. The length of the CDR3 is 16 residues. CDR1 MNHEY and CDR2 SVGAGI come from the germline V gene.

Input material: peripheral blood. This TCR came from a woman aged 55-69 years with COVID-19, enrolled during active disease. The chain combines TRBV6-5 with TRBJ1-6; possible D gene TRBD1, 5 bases. CDR3 DNA: TGTGCCAGCAGTTACTCGATTCAGGGATCGGATTCACCCCTCCACTTT. As protein: CASSYSIQGSDSPLHF.